This record looks at one T cell receptor (beta chain) sequence and its context. Its antigen is unidentified. This sample stems from a study of T cell responses to AZD1222 COVID-19 vaccine. Notes on the study in general: Repertoires in all cases were sampled only once the peak T cell response had passed.

Trimming removed 3 bases at V and 1 base at J, with 9 bases between. The CDR3 consists of 14 residues. Germline CDR1 and CDR2: SGHVS and FQNEAQ. Produced via immunoSEQ multiplex PCR; TCRdb's table is partial and in-frame only. The sample has approximately 74,000 clones, 83% seen once. The sequence came from an adult who received the AZD1222 COVID-19 vaccine. Specimen: peripheral blood, collected 28 days after the second AZD1222 dose. V usage is TRBV7-8 and J usage is TRBJ1-1, with D maybe TRBD1 (5 bases). The CDR3 protein is CASSFQGGNTEAFF. CDR3 coding DNA: TGTGCCAGCAGCTTTCAGGGTGGGAACACTGAAGCTTTCTTT.